This is a list of T cell receptor beta chains from one sample in a study of PD-1 blockade in classical Hodgkin lymphoma. The table came from immunoSEQ multiplex PCR; TCRdb's copy has only in-frame clones and leaves some out. The sample carries about 20,000 clones, under 75% recorded once. Sequencing used CD4+ T cells from blood, obtained before the fourth cycle of nivolumab. The receptor set was obtained from a human donor with classical Hodgkin lymphoma. Both conserved end residues are part of each CDR3. D genes are given only for firm matches. Clone size is given for some rows only: seen once, a few or many times, or a class if the clone is expanded.

TRBJ2-1 | NA | TRBD2 | TRBV2 | CASRPRLAGGNEQFF | TGTGCCAGCAGGCCGCGACTAGCGGGCGGCAATGAGCAGTTCTTC
TRBJ2-2 | NA | TRBD2 | TRBV4-3 | CASSQDWVAGANTGELFF | TGCGCCAGCAGCCAAGATTGGGTAGCGGGGGCAAACACCGGGGAGCTGTTTTTT
TRBJ2-3 | NA | NA | TRBV2 | CASSELLDTQYF | TGTGCCAGCAGTGAACTCCTCGATACGCAGTATTTT
TRBJ2-1 | NA | TRBD1 | TRBV7-2 | CASSFYPGTGFNEQFF | TGTGCCAGCAGCTTCTACCCCGGGACAGGGTTCAATGAGCAGTTCTTC
TRBJ1-6 | NA | TRBD1 | TRBV25-1 | CASSEYRGNRSPLHF | TGTGCCAGCAGTGAGTACAGGGGTAATCGTTCACCCCTCCACTTT
TRBJ2-7 | few | NA | TRBV7-2 | CASSPRPDYEQYF | TGTGCCAGCAGCCCAAGACCAGACTACGAGCAGTACTTC
TRBJ1-6 | NA | TRBD1 | TRBV5-4 | CASSLSGQTYNSPLHF | TGTGCCAGCAGCTTATCGGGACAGACATATAATTCACCCCTCCACTTT
TRBJ2-1 | NA | TRBD2 | TRBV13 | CASSLGPLLAGGSSYNEQFF | TGTGCCAGCAGCTTAGGCCCTCTACTAGCGGGGGGGAGCTCCTACAATGAGCAGTTCTTC
TRBJ2-3 | NA | TRBD1 | TRBV11-3 | CASSLGTASTDTQYF | TGTGCCAGCAGTTTAGGGACAGCGAGCACAGATACGCAGTATTTT
TRBJ2-3 | NA | NA | TRBV7-2 | CASNFGATTDTQYF | TGTGCCAGCAACTTCGGGGCAACCACAGATACGCAGTATTTT
TRBJ2-7 | NA | NA | TRBV23-1 | CASSPAEQYF | TGCGCCAGCAGTCCGGCAGAGCAGTACTTC
TRBJ2-7 | NA | TRBD2 | TRBV19 | CASSMQSGGPYEQYF | TGTGCCAGTAGTATGCAAAGCGGGGGTCCTTACGAGCAGTACTTC
TRBJ1-1 | NA | TRBD1 | TRBV19 | CASSRGQMNTEAFF | TGTGCCAGTAGTAGGGGACAGATGAACACTGAAGCTTTCTTT
TRBJ1-2 | NA | NA | TRBV4-3 | CASSQDRYGYTF | TGCGCCAGCAGCCAAGATCGGTATGGCTACACCTTC
TRBJ2-3 | NA | NA | TRBV7-9 | CASSFAHQDTQYF | TGTGCCAGCAGCTTCGCCCATCAAGATACGCAGTATTTT
TRBJ1-5 | NA | TRBD1 | TRBV7-9 | CASSGPGQGKGRNQPQHF | TGTGCCAGCAGCGGCCCCGGACAGGGCAAAGGGCGCAATCAGCCCCAGCATTTT
TRBJ2-7 | NA | NA | TRBV19 | CASSMAGREQYF | TGTGCCAGTAGTATGGCCGGACGCGAGCAGTACTTC
TRBJ2-5 | NA | TRBD2 | TRBV9 | CASSSSGGLQETQYF | TGTGCCAGCAGCTCGAGCGGGGGGCTCCAAGAGACCCAGTACTTC
TRBJ1-4 | NA | NA | TRBV4-2 | CASSQGGVGEKLFF | TGTGCCAGCAGCCAAGGGGGGGTAGGTGAAAAACTGTTTTTT
TRBJ2-1 | NA | NA | TRBV7-2 | CASSLDGIGLNEQFF | TGTGCCAGCAGCTTAGATGGGATCGGCTTGAATGAGCAGTTCTTC
TRBJ1-1 | NA | NA | TRBV5-1 | CASSLGDVLNTEAFF | TGCGCCAGCAGCTTGGGGGACGTCTTGAACACTGAAGCTTTCTTT
TRBJ2-3 | NA | TRBD2 | TRBV28 | CASTLAGGQDTQYF | TGTGCCAGCACCTTAGCGGGGGGACAAGATACGCAGTATTTT
TRBJ2-3 | once | NA | TRBV6-4 | CASSEGVRADTQYF | TGTGCCAGCAGTGAGGGGGTGAGGGCAGATACGCAGTATTTT
TRBJ2-1 | NA | TRBD2 | TRBV6-5 | CASSRLAGVWGEQFF | TGTGCCAGCAGCAGACTAGCGGGGGTGTGGGGTGAGCAGTTCTTC
TRBJ2-1 | NA | TRBD2 | TRBV6-5 | CASSLAGGLDNEQFF | TGTGCCAGCAGTTTAGCGGGGGGCCTAGACAATGAGCAGTTCTTC
TRBJ2-6 | few | NA | TRBV19 | CAAEGGSGANVLTF | TGTGCCGCCGAAGGGGGCTCTGGGGCCAACGTCCTGACTTTC
TRBJ2-7 | NA | NA | TRBV14 | CASSLTGSYEQYF | TGTGCCAGCAGCCTAACAGGGAGCTACGAGCAGTACTTC